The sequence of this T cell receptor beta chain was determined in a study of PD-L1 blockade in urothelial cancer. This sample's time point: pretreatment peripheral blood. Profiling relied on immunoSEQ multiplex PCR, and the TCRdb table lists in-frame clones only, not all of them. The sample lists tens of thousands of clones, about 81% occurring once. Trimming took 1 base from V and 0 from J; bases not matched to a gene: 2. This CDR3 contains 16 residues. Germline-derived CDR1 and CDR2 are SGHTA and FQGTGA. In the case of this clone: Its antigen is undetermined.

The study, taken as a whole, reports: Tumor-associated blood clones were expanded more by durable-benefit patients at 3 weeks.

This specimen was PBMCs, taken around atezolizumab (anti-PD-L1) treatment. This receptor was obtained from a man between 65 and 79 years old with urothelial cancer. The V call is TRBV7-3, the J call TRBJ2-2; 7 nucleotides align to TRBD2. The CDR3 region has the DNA TGTGCCAGCAGCTTAAGTGCGGGAGCGAACACCGGGGAGCTGTTTTTT. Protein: CASSLSAGANTGELFF.